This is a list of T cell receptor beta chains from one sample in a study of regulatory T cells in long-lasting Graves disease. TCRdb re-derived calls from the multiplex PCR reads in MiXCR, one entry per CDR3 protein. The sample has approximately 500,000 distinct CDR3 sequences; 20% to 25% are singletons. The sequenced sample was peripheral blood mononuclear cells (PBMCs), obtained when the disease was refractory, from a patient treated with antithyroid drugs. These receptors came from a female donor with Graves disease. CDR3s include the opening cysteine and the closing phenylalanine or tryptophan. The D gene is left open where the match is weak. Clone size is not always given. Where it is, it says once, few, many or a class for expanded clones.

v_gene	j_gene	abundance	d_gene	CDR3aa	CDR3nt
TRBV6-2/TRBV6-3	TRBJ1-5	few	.	CASSSYNPPGNQPQHF	TGTGCCAGCAGTTCATATAACCCGCCTGGCAATCAGCCCCAGCATTTT
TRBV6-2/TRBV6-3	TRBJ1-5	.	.	CASSPTLPVGDFNQPQHF	TGTGCCAGCAGTCCCACCCTCCCAGTGGGGGACTTCAATCAGCCCCAGCATTTT
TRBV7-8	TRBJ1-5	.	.	CASSLSRWGSNQPQHF	TGTGCCAGCAGCTTATCTAGATGGGGCAGCAATCAGCCCCAGCATTTT
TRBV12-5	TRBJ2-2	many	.	CASGFAGTRVRSNTGELFF	TGTGCTAGTGGTTTTGCGGGAACCCGCGTTCGCTCGAACACCGGGGAGCTGTTTTTT
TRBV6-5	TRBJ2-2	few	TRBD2	CASSYRSRGGLTGELFF	TGTGCCAGCAGTTACCGTTCGCGGGGGGGCCTAACCGGGGAGCTGTTTTTT
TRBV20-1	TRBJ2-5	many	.	CSARGDGETQYF	TGCAGTGCTAGGGGGGATGGGGAGACCCAGTACTTC
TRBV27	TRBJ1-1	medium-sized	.	CASRRGTWGTEAFF	TGTGCCAGCAGGCGAGGGACCTGGGGGACTGAAGCTTTCTTT
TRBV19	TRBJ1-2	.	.	CASSPQEQNPNYGYTF	TGTGCCAGTAGTCCACAGGAACAGAACCCTAACTATGGCTACACCTTC
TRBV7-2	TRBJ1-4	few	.	CASSLQVVTNEKLFF	TGTGCCAGCAGCTTACAGGTTGTAACTAATGAAAAACTGTTTTTT
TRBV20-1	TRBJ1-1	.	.	CSATKTGYGTEAFF	TGCAGTGCTACTAAAACAGGGTATGGCACTGAAGCTTTCTTT
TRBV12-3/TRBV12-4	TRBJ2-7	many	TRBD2	CASRRLAGEHEQYF	TGTGCCAGCAGGCGACTAGCGGGAGAGCACGAGCAGTACTTC
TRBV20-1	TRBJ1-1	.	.	CSARRGGNTEAFF	TGCAGTGCTAGGCGGGGGGGGAACACTGAAGCTTTCTTT
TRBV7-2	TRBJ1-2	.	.	CASSAQGYGYTF	TGTGCCAGCAGCGCACAGGGTTATGGCTACACCTTC
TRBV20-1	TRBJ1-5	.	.	CSARDQPDKPQHF	TGCAGTGCTAGAGATCAGCCAGACAAGCCCCAGCATTTT
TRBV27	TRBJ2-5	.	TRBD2	CASSLWAGGLAQETQYF	TGTGCCAGCAGTTTATGGGCAGGGGGACTAGCTCAAGAGACCCAGTACTTC
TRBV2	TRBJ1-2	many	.	CASSQSHLREGYTF	TGTGCCAGCAGCCAATCCCACCTGAGGGAGGGCTACACCTTC
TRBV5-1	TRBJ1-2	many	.	CASSLAGGADGYTF	TGCGCCAGCAGCTTGGCGGGGGGCGCGGATGGCTACACCTTC
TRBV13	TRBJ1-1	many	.	CASSLNQGSTEAFF	TGTGCCAGCAGCTTAAACCAGGGGAGCACTGAAGCTTTCTTT